This entry describes one TCR beta chain. All enrollees were roughly 18 to 100 years old and from about two dozen US areas. The germline CDR1 and CDR2 sequences are SGHAT and FQNNGV. This CDR3 is 14 amino acids long. Trimming removed 5 bases from V and 1 base from J, with 11 bases in between. The sample belongs to a study of blood T cell repertoires in COVID-19. Study-wide context: Sources were T cells, B-cell-depleted T cells, or PBMCs; the material itself was cDNA or gDNA.

In the authors' workflow: Reference gene primers were amplified, and this amplification served to estimate nucleated cell counts. TCRdb's copy holds only in-frame clones and misses some; the assay was immunoSEQ multiplex PCR. The DNA gave D and trimming, while V, J and clone size come from that table. The table shows 270,000 or so clones, with 70% to 90% occurring only once. This TCR came from a woman aged 50 to 65 who had been exposed to COVID-19. Sequencing used PBMCs or T cells enriched from blood (not recorded which). The chain carries TRBV11-2 and TRBJ2-5; D perhaps matches TRBD2 (6 bases). The CDR3 sequence is CASSPTGVQETQYF. CDR3 sequence (DNA): TGTGCCAGCAGCCCAACGGGGGTCCAAGAGACCCAGTACTTC. Full variable domain (outside the CDR3, taken from reference TRBV11-2 and TRBJ2-5): EAGVAQSPRYKIIEKRQSVAFWCNPISGHATLYWYQQILGQGPKLLIQFQNNGVVDDSQLPKDRFSAERLKGVDSTLKIQPAKLEDSAVYLCASSPTGVQETQYFGPGTRLLVL.